Below, 7 T cell receptor beta chains from the same sample are listed, as sequenced in a study of naive and memory T cell subsets. Ligated cDNA underwent four rounds of PCR with nested alpha and beta constant region primers and SP2. TCRdb analysed the 5' RACE reads with MiXCR anew, one entry per CDR3 protein. Among 50,000 to 60,000 distinct CDR3 sequences listed, under 10% were seen once. A UMI-containing oligonucleotide was joined by 3' ligation to the TCR cDNA template. All receptors derive from a female donor in good health.

This clonotype occurred many times. This chain uses TRBV7-2 with TRBJ2-1; TRBD2 agrees at 7 bases. This CDR3 is built from 14 residues. Germline assignment: CDR1 SGHTA and CDR2 FQGNSA. With 3 bases clipped from V and 9 bases from J, the junction kept 8 bases outside the gene matches. The CDR3 DNA reads as TGTGCCAGCAGCTTTGGGACTACCTCAGCTGAGCAGTTCTTC. This sequence encodes CASSFGTTSAEQFF.

This clonotype appeared many times. The chain uses TRBV12-3 or TRBV12-4 and TRBJ1-2, with D perhaps TRBD1 (5 bases). CDR3 size: 13 residues. The V end lost 3 bases, the J end lost 4 bases, and 9 bases lay between the germline ends. The CDR3 region has the DNA TGTGCCAGCAGTTTCTCGGGGCGCTATGGCTACACCTTC. The encoded protein is CASSFSGRYGYTF.

The V gene is TRBV12-5, the J gene TRBJ1-5, with no clear D. The V gene's germline CDR1 is LGHNT and CDR2 FRNRAP. This CDR3 contains 13 residues. V gave up 6 bases and J gave up 3 bases, with 9 bases separating them. The DNA for the CDR3 is TGTGCTAGTGGGATCGGACCCAATCAGCCCCAGCATTTT. Amino acid sequence: CASGIGPNQPQHF.

This clonotype showed up many times. V usage is TRBV19 and J usage is TRBJ1-5; maybe TRBD1 (6 bases). V was trimmed by 4 bases and J by 5 bases, leaving 18 bases between them. The CDR3 runs 16 residues. From germline, CDR1 is LNHDA and CDR2 SQIVND (reference sequence). CDR3 amino acids: CASSTTRQDRYQPQHF. DNA of the CDR3: TGTGCCAGTAGTACTACTCGACAGGATCGATATCAGCCCCAGCATTTT. The full variable domain, rest sourced from reference TRBV19 and TRBJ1-5, is DGGITQSPKYLFRKEGQNVTLSCEQNLNHDAMYWYRQDPGQGLRLIYYSQIVNDFQKGDIAEGYSVSREKKESFPLTVTSAQKNPTAFYLCASSTTRQDRYQPQHFGDGTRLSIL.

This clonotype was counted ten times or more. This chain links TRBV20-1 with TRBJ2-1; 7 bases match TRBD2. This CDR3 has 16 amino acids. Germline V gives CDR1 DFQATT, CDR2 SNEGSKA (reference sequence). The trim removed 5 bases at V and 0 bases at J, leaving 10 bases unmatched. CDR3 protein: CSAPVTGGSSYNEQFF. CDR3 DNA sequence: TGCAGTGCTCCAGTCACGGGCGGGAGCTCCTACAATGAGCAGTTCTTC.

V gene TRBV20-1 combines with J gene TRBJ2-5; D is unclear. In germline, CDR1 is DFQATT, CDR2 SNEGSKA (reference sequence). V gave up 2 bases and J gave up 0 bases, with 4 bases separating them. The CDR3 consists of 12 residues. CDR3 DNA: TGCAGTGCTAGACGGAACCAAGAGACCCAGTACTTC. Protein product: CSARRNQETQYF.

This clonotype was seen ten or more times. One junction end disagrees with the germline gene, perhaps due to a read error. The chain links TRBV11-2 to TRBJ2-7, with D maybe TRBD1 (5 bases). There are 13 residues in the CDR3. Looked up from germline, CDR1 is SGHAT and CDR2 is FQNNGV. CDR3: CASSLVPDTTRDF. The CDR3 region has the DNA TGTGCCAGCAGCTTAGTCCCGGACACCACACGGGACTTC.